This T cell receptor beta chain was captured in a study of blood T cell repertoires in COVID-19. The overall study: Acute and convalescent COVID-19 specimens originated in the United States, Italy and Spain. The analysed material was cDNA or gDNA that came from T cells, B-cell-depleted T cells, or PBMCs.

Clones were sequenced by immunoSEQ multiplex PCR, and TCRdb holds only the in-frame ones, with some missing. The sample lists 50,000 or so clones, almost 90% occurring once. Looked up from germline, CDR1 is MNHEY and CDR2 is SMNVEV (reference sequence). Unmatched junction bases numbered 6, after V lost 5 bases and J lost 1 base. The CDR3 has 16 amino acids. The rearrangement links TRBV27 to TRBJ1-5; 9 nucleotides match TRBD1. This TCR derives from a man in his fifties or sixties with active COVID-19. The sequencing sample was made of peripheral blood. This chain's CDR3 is CASSPGTGPSNQPQHF. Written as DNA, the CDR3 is TGTGCCAGCAGTCCAGGGACAGGGCCGAGCAATCAGCCCCAGCATTTT.